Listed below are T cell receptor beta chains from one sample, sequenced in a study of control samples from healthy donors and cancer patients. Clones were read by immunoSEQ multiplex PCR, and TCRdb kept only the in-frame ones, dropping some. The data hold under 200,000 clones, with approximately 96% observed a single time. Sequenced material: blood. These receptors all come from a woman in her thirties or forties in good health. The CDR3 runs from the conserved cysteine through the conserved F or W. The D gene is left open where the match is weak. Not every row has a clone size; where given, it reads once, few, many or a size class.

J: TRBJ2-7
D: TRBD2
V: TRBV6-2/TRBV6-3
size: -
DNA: TGTGCCAGCAGCTCCCCTCGACTAGCGGGGGGCCTTCGTCAAGTTTACGAGCAGTACTTC
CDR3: CASSSPRLAGGLRQVYEQYF

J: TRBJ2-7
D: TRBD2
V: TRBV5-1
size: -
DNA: TGCGCCAGCAGCTTGACCGGGACTAGCGGAGAAGACGAGCGGTACTTC
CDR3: CASSLTGTSGEDERYF

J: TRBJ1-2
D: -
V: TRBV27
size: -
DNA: TGTGCCAGCAGTTCCCCAGGGAGGTCTAACTATGGCTACACCTTC
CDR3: CASSSPGRSNYGYTF

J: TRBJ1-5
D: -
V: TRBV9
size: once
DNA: TGTGCCAGCAGCGTAGGGGATGCTAATCAGCCCCAGCATTTT
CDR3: CASSVGDANQPQHF

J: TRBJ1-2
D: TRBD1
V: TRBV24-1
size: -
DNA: TGTGCCACCAGTGACAGGGCGCCGACAGGGACAAACTATGGCTACACCTTC
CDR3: CATSDRAPTGTNYGYTF

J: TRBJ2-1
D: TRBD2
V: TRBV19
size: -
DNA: TGTGCCAGTAGTATAGGACTAGCGGGTTATCGGGGCAATGAGCAGTTCTTC
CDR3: CASSIGLAGYRGNEQFF

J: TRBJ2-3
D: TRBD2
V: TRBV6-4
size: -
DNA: TGTGCCAGCAGTCCTAGCGGGGTGACAGATACGCAGTATTTT
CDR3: CASSPSGVTDTQYF

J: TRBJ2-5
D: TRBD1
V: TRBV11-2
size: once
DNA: TGTGCCAGCAGCGTCGGGACAGTCCAAGAGACCCAGTACTTC
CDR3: CASSVGTVQETQYF

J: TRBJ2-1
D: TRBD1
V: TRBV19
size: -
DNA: TGTGCCAGTAGTATAGGCGGGACAGGCTACAATGAGCAGTTCTTC
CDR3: CASSIGGTGYNEQFF

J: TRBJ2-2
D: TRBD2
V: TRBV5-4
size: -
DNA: TGCGCCAGCAGCGGTGGCCTAGCGGGTGGCTGGGGGGAGCTGTTTTTT
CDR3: CASSGGLAGGWGELFF